The 30 T cell receptor beta chains given below trace back to one sample, sequenced in a study of shared clonotypes between healthy human individuals. This table comes from immunoSEQ multiplex PCR, and its TCRdb copy is limited to in-frame clones, with some not included. The sample gives about 2.4 million clones, under 95% of which show up once; about 0.34% is in the top ten. Specimen: naive CD4+ T cells from PBMCs. Sample subset: CD45RA+ positively selected. The receptors here all came from a man between 18 and 35 years old in good health. Some clones in this sample may be carry-over from other donors' samples.

Of note for this clone: Other DNA sequences of this sample code for an identical CDR3. The gene calls are TRBV7-2 and TRBJ2-3; D remains unclear. V lost 0 bases to trimming and J lost 6 bases, with 7 bases between them. CDR3 length: 13 residues. Germline lookup yields CDR1 SGHTA and CDR2 FQGNSA. The CDR3 is CASSLARPDTQYF. The CDR3 bases are TGTGCCAGCAGCTTAGCACGGCCGGATACGCAGTATTTT.

This sequence joins TRBV28 and TRBJ2-1, with TRBD1 matching over 10 bases. CDR3 length equals 14 residues. Germline V CDR1 and CDR2: MDHEN, SYDVKM. V was clipped by 7 bases and J by 9 bases; unmatched bases: 9. DNA of the CDR3: TGTGCCAGCATCACTGCCGGGACAGGGGTTGAGCAGTTCTTC. Translating gives CASITAGTGVEQFF.

J is TRBJ2-3 and V is TRBV7-3; 8 positions agree with TRBD2. The CDR3 contains 16 residues. Germline trimming cut 3 bases from V and 1 base from J; bases unmatched to any gene: 6. Germline V gene lookup returns CDR1 SGHTA and CDR2 FQGTGA. As DNA, the CDR3 is TGTGCCAGCAGCTTCCCGGCGGGAGGACGCACAGATACGCAGTATTTT. It is translated as CASSFPAGGRTDTQYF. Full variable domain (rest looked up from reference TRBV7-3 and TRBJ2-3): GAGVSQTPSNKVTEKGKYVELRCDPISGHTALYWYRQSLGQGPEFLIYFQGTGAADDSGLPNDRFFAVRPEGSVSTLKIQRTERGDSAVYLCASSFPAGGRTDTQYFGPGTRLTVL.

The rearrangement joins TRBV5-4 to TRBJ1-1, with TRBD1 matching over 9 bases. The CDR3 runs to 16 residues. The germline V gene encodes CDR1 SGHNT and CDR2 YYREEE (reference sequence). The J segment lost 2 bases and the V segment lost 4 bases, leaving 9 bases of the junction unmatched. The CDR3 nucleotides are TGTGCCAGCAGCGCGCCCGGACAGGGGTCTAACACTGAAGCTTTCTTT. This encodes CASSAPGQGSNTEAFF.

The chain is built from TRBV5-1 and TRBJ2-5; D uncertain. Germline-derived CDR1 and CDR2 are SGHRS and YFSETQ. V lost 4 bases, J lost 1 base, and 11 bases lay in between. The CDR3 has 14 residues. This chain's CDR3 is CASSPRLSQETQYF. The CDR3 bases are TGCGCCAGCAGCCCCCGCCTGAGCCAAGAGACCCAGTACTTC.

The chain is built from TRBV14 and TRBJ2-1; 12 bases are shared with TRBD2. Germline trimming cut 3 bases from V and 14 bases from J; bases unmatched to any gene: 8. Germline-derived CDR1 and CDR2 are SGHDN and FVKESK. The CDR3 contains 14 residues. As DNA, the CDR3 is TGTGCCAGCAGCCAGGCTAGCGGGAGGGCCACGAAGTTCTTC. Translated, it gives CASSQASGRATKFF. Looking up the rest from reference TRBV14 and TRBJ2-1 gives the full variable domain: EAGVTQFPSHSVIEKGQTVTLRCDPISGHDNLYWYRRVMGKEIKFLLHFVKESKQDESGMPNNRFLAERTGGTYSTLKVQPAELEDSGVYFCASSQASGRATKFFGPGTRLTVL.

This sequence joins TRBV5-4 and TRBJ2-1; 11 bases map to TRBD2. Per germline, CDR1 SGHNT and CDR2 YYREEE (reference sequence). The length of the CDR3 is 15 residues. The V and J ends lost 0 bases and 10 bases, in that order; junction bases with no gene match: 6. In DNA form, the CDR3 reads TGTGCCAGCAGCTTGGAGCTAGCGGGAGGAGGGGAGCAGTTCTTC. Protein: CASSLELAGGGEQFF.

The V call is TRBV6-5, the J call TRBJ1-1; TRBD1 might be the D (6 bases). Germline V CDR1 and CDR2: MNHEY, SVGAGI. The CDR3 has 12 residues. Trimming pared 7 bases from V and 8 bases from J, leaving 14 bases between. CDR3 nucleotides: TGTGCCAGCACCCGGGGGGGCGGAGAAGCTTTCTTT. Protein product: CASTRGGGEAFF.

The chain joins TRBV5-1 to TRBJ1-2; 7 nucleotides match TRBD1. The CDR3 spans 16 residues. J was trimmed by 3 bases and V by 8 bases; bases with no gene match: 16. The germline V gene encodes CDR1 SGHRS and CDR2 YFSETQ. The CDR3 DNA reads TGCGCCAGTTTCCCGGGACAGCCTCTGGACCACTATGGCTACACCTTC. Translation gives CASFPGQPLDHYGYTF.

On this clone itself: The sample contains more than one DNA sequence encoding this CDR3. This chain uses TRBV5-1 with TRBJ1-1; the match to TRBD1 covers 9 bases. Per germline, CDR1 SGHRS and CDR2 YFSETQ. Germline trimming cut 4 bases from V and 1 base from J; bases unmatched to any gene: 2. The CDR3 runs to 14 residues. The CDR3 region is CASSKDRGNTEAFF. The CDR3, as DNA: TGCGCCAGCAGCAAGGACAGGGGGAACACTGAAGCTTTCTTT.

The chain is built from TRBV7-2 and TRBJ2-7; 7 bases fit TRBD1. CDR1 is SGHTA and CDR2 is FQGNSA in the germline V gene. The CDR3 is made up of 16 amino acids. Losses at the gene ends were 3 bases for V and 4 bases for J; bases not matched to a gene: 12. The CDR3 loop reads CASSLRQGQVGYEQYF. The CDR3 DNA sequence: TGTGCCAGCAGCTTGAGACAGGGACAAGTAGGGTACGAGCAGTACTTC.

The chain has TRBV10-3 and TRBJ1-5; D is possibly TRBD1 (6 bases). The V end was cut by 10 bases, the J end by 0 bases, with 22 bases between. The germline CDR1 and CDR2 sequences are ENHRY and SYGVKD. CDR3 length: 17 residues. The CDR3 coding sequence is TGTGCCACCCCCCAAAACGGGACATCCGATAGCAATCAGCCCCAGCATTTT. Encoded protein: CATPQNGTSDSNQPQHF.

The CDR3 DNA reads TGCGCCAGCAGTCACTCTTCGGGAGTGGCCTACGAGCAGTACTTC. Protein: CASSHSSGVAYEQYF. The V and J genes are TRBV4-1 and TRBJ2-7; tentatively, D is TRBD2 (6 bases). With 6 bases removed from V and 2 bases from J, the gap between germline ends came to 17 bases. CDR3 size: 15 residues. Germline V CDR1 and CDR2: MGHRA, YSYEKL.

This chain connects TRBV5-1 to TRBJ1-3; 9 positions agree with TRBD1. J was trimmed by 4 bases and V by 4 bases; bases with no gene match: 6. Germline assignment: CDR1 SGHRS and CDR2 YFSETQ. This CDR3 contains 15 residues. The CDR3 loop is CASSQGTGQGNTIYF. The DNA for the CDR3 is TGCGCCAGCAGCCAGGGGACAGGGCAAGGAAACACCATATATTTT.

V gene TRBV5-1 combines with J gene TRBJ2-1; TRBD2 might be the D (6 bases). This CDR3 is 16 amino acids long. V was trimmed by 4 bases and J by 5 bases, leaving 19 bases between them. Germline CDR1 and CDR2: SGHRS and YFSETQ. This chain's CDR3 is CASSPHEGGPHNEQFF. The CDR3 DNA is TGCGCCAGCAGCCCCCACGAGGGAGGCCCCCACAATGAGCAGTTCTTC.

This chain links TRBV6-6 with TRBJ1-1, with D perhaps TRBD1 (5 bases). The CDR3 totals 12 residues. The V end was cut by 5 bases, the J end by 8 bases, with 12 bases between. The germline V gene encodes CDR1 MNHNY and CDR2 SVGAGI (reference sequence). In DNA form, the CDR3 reads TGTGCCAGCAGTCTTACAGCAGGGGAAGCTTTCTTT. This translates into CASSLTAGEAFF.

The V gene is TRBV28, the J gene TRBJ2-2; 9 bases agree with TRBD1. In germline, CDR1 is MDHEN, CDR2 SYDVKM. J gave up 6 bases and V 5 bases, and 10 bases lay outside the gene matches. The CDR3 runs 16 residues. The CDR3 region has the DNA TGTGCCAGCAGTCCCCTGGACAGGGGATATCCCGGGGAGCTGTTTTTT. Its protein product is CASSPLDRGYPGELFF.

The CDR3 DNA is TGTGCCAGCACTAACGGGGGGGCTACAGACTATGGCTACACCTTC. Its protein product is CASTNGGATDYGYTF. The J gene is TRBJ1-2, the V gene TRBV28, with D maybe TRBD1 (6 bases). The CDR3 has 15 residues. Between the trimmed V and J ends, which lost 7 bases and 3 bases, there was a span of 18 bases. CDR1 and CDR2 from the germline V gene are MDHEN and SYDVKM.

The chain carries TRBV28 and TRBJ1-1, with unresolved D. The CDR3 length is 11 residues. Trimming shortened V by 6 bases and J by 5 bases, and 7 bases separated the two germline ends. Germline CDR1 reads MDHEN; CDR2 reads SYDVKM. CDR3 in amino acids: CASSQYTEAFF. DNA for the CDR3: TGTGCCAGCAGCCAGTATACTGAAGCTTTCTTT.

The rearrangement links TRBV28 to TRBJ2-7; tentatively, D is TRBD1 (6 bases). The length of the CDR3 is 14 residues. V shed 3 bases and J shed 3 bases, with 12 bases lying between them. Germline values: CDR1 MDHEN, CDR2 SYDVKM. The CDR3 DNA is TGTGCCAGCAGTTTTTTAGGGGGTAACTACGAGCAGTACTTC. Amino acids: CASSFLGGNYEQYF.

The genes are TRBV27 and TRBJ1-2; D is unclear. V lost 10 bases to trimming and J lost 3 bases, with 15 bases between them. Germline lookup yields CDR1 MNHEY and CDR2 SMNVEV (reference sequence). This CDR3 has 13 amino acids. The CDR3 nucleotides read TGTGCCACCGCTCCCCACGGCGACTATGGCTACACCTTC. Protein sequence: CATAPHGDYGYTF.

The CDR3 DNA sequence: TGTGCCTGGGCTGGGGACTCCGGGACAGGGGCCTACAATGAGCAGTTCTTC. Translated, it gives CAWAGDSGTGAYNEQFF. This chain joins TRBV30 and TRBJ2-1; 10 nucleotides align to TRBD1. Germline V CDR1 and CDR2: GTSNPN, SVGIG (reference sequence). After removal of 5 bases from V and 2 bases from J, the junction contained 12 bases not matched to a gene. CDR3 length equals 17 residues. The full variable domain, with the rest looked up from reference TRBV30 and TRBJ2-1, is SQTIHQWPATLVQPVGSPLSLECTVEGTSNPNLYWYRQAAGRGLQLLFYSVGIGQISSEVPQNLSASRPQDRQFILSSKKLLLSDSGFYLCAWAGDSGTGAYNEQFFGPGTRLTVL.

This clone was counted ten times or more. This chain links TRBV5-4 with TRBJ2-3, with D unclear. Germline lookup yields CDR1 SGHNT and CDR2 YYREEE (reference sequence). This CDR3 has 13 residues. With 5 bases removed from V and 5 bases from J, the gap between germline ends came to 12 bases. The CDR3 nucleotides are TGTGCCAGCAGTACGATGGGCGGAGATACGCAGTATTTT. It encodes CASSTMGGDTQYF.

The chain joins TRBV6-6 to TRBJ1-1, with a tentative D call TRBD1 (5 bases). Trimming left V 8 bases short and J 3 bases short, with 22 bases between. The CDR3 contains 16 residues. Germline V CDR1 and CDR2: MNHNY, SVGAGI (reference sequence). CDR3 amino acids: CASSLRTRGVDTEAFF. The CDR3 DNA reads as TGTGCCAGCTCCCTGAGGACAAGGGGCGTGGACACTGAAGCTTTCTTT.

The V gene is TRBV27, the J gene TRBJ1-4; D remains ambiguous. The CDR3 sequence is 18 residues long. CDR1 MNHEY and CDR2 SMNVEV come from the germline V gene (reference sequence). V lost 2 bases to trimming and J lost 0 bases, with 16 bases between them. The CDR3, as DNA: TGTGCCAGCAGTTTAAGGGCGGGCAGAACTGCAACTAATGAAAAACTGTTTTTT. Translated, it gives CASSLRAGRTATNEKLFF.

CDR3 sequence (DNA): TGTGCCAGCAGCGGAGAGGGGGTAGCGGGAGACGAAGAGCAGTTCTTC. Translated, it gives CASSGEGVAGDEEQFF. This chain links TRBV9 with TRBJ2-1; 9 bases align to TRBD2. This CDR3 has 16 amino acids. Germline V lookup: CDR1 SGDLS, CDR2 YYNGEE. The ends lost 3 bases at V and 10 bases at J; junction bases unmatched: 14.

The chain couples TRBV27 to TRBJ1-1, with 8 bases fitting TRBD1. J lost 2 bases, V lost 5 bases, and 13 bases had no gene match. The CDR3 is 17 amino acids. Per germline, CDR1 MNHEY and CDR2 SMNVEV (reference sequence). The CDR3 spells CASSTQIYRGANTEAFF. The CDR3 DNA reads TGTGCCAGCAGTACCCAAATATACAGGGGGGCAAACACTGAAGCTTTCTTT.

The chain combines TRBV5-1 with TRBJ2-7, with TRBD1 matching 9 bases. Germline loops: CDR1 SGHRS, CDR2 YFSETQ. The CDR3 is 15 amino acids. The trim removed 2 bases at V and 4 bases at J, leaving 7 bases unmatched. The CDR3 region is CASSFAFGQGYEQYF. CDR3 nucleotide sequence: TGCGCCAGCAGCTTCGCCTTCGGACAGGGGTACGAGCAGTACTTC.

The rearrangement uses TRBV25-1 and TRBJ2-3; 9 bases line up with TRBD1. From germline, CDR1 is MGHDK and CDR2 SYGVNS. This CDR3 spans 16 amino acids. Trimming took 2 bases from V and 4 from J; bases not matched to a gene: 7. The CDR3 spells CASSEPPGQGSDTQYF. CDR3 bases: TGTGCCAGCAGTGAACCGCCGGGACAGGGTTCAGATACGCAGTATTTT. Full variable domain (remainder filled in from reference TRBV25-1 and TRBJ2-3): EADIYQTPRYLVIGTGKKITLECSQTMGHDKMYWYQQDPGMELHLIHYSYGVNSTEKGDLSSESTVSRIRTEHFPLTLESARPSHTSQYLCASSEPPGQGSDTQYFGPGTRLTVL.

This clone was seen a few times. J is TRBJ1-5 and V is TRBV9; the match to TRBD1 covers 10 bases. CDR1 SGDLS and CDR2 YYNGEE come from the germline V gene. The junction had 2 bases not matched to a gene; V was cut back by 0 bases and J by 5 bases. The CDR3 contains 15 residues. Here the CDR3 reads CASSVDGTGDQPQHF. The CDR3 DNA sequence: TGTGCCAGCAGCGTAGATGGGACAGGGGATCAGCCCCAGCATTTT.